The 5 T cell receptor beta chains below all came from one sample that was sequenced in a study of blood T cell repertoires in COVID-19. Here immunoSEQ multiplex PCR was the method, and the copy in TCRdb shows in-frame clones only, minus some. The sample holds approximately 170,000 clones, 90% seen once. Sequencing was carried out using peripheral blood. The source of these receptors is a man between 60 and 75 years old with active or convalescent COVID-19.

The CDR3 nucleotides read TGTGCCAGCAGTCTTATTGACAGATATCAGCCCCAGCATTTT. As protein: CASSLIDRYQPQHF. The rearrangement links TRBV28 to TRBJ1-5; tentative D call: TRBD1 (5 bases). The CDR3 loop spans 14 amino acids. V lost 5 bases to trimming and J lost 5 bases, with 13 bases between them. Germline CDR1 is MDHEN and CDR2 is SYDVKM. The full variable domain, in which reference TRBV28 and TRBJ1-5 provide the parts outside the CDR3, is DVKVTQSSRYLVKRTGEKVFLECVQDMDHENMFWYRQDPGLGLRLIYFSYDVKMKEKGDIPEGYSVSREKKERFSLILESASTNQTSMYLCASSLIDRYQPQHFGDGTRLSIL.

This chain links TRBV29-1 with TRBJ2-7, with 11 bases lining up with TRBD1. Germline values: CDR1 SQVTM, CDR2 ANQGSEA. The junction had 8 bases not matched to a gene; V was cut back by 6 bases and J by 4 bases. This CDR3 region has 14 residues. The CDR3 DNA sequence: TGCAGCGTAGACGGACAGGGGGCGGGGTACGAGCAGTACTTC. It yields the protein CSVDGQGAGYEQYF.

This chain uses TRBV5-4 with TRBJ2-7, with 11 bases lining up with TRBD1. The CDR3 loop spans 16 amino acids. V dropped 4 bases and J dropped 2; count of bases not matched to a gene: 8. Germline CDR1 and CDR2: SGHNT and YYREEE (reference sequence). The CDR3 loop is CASSAWWGQGAYEQYF. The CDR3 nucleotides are TGTGCCAGCAGCGCGTGGTGGGGACAGGGGGCCTACGAGCAGTACTTC.

Here the CDR3 DNA reads TGCGCCAGCAGTGAGTCCGGCAGGGGGAATGGCTACACCTTC. Translating gives CASSESGRGNGYTF. The V and J genes are TRBV10-1 and TRBJ1-2; 7 bases are shared with TRBD1. V lost 0 bases and J lost 6; bases outside the gene matches: 4. The length of the CDR3 is 14 residues. Germline CDR1 is WNHNN and CDR2 is SYGVQD (reference sequence).

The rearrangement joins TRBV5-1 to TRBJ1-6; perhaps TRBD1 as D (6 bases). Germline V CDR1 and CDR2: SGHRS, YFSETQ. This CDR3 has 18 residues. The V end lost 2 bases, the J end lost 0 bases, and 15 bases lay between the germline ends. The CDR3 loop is CASSLTGTMSSYNSPLHF. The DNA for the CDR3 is TGCGCCAGCAGCTTAACCGGGACAATGAGCTCCTATAATTCACCCCTCCACTTT. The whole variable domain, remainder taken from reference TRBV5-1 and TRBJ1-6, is KAGVTQTPRYLIKTRGQQVTLSCSPISGHRSVSWYQQTPGQGLQFLFEYFSETQRNKGNFPGRFSGRQFSNSRSEMNVSTLELGDSALYLCASSLTGTMSSYNSPLHFGNGTRLTVT.